In this sample, the clone carrying this TCR beta chain turned up many times. Its antigen is not known. This entry belongs to a study of early T cells in non-severe SARS-CoV-2 infection. Study context: Sequencing of unsorted whole blood was done on bulk RNA, leaving chains unpaired. Findings and limits, study-wide: VDJdb-based annotation leaned toward anti-spike CD8 responses and missed private and CD4 specificities.

In the library, individual cDNA molecules carried attached unique molecular identifiers. TCRdb passed the 5' RACE reads through MiXCR, listing each CDR3 protein once. The sample shows 68,000 or so distinct CDR3 sequences, approximately 12% of them seen only once. Germline V gives CDR1 LGHDT, CDR2 YNNKEL (reference sequence). The CDR3 is 17 residues long. V lost 0 bases and J 5 bases, leaving 19 bases between the germline ends. The sample consisted of whole blood. This clonotype originated in an adult who was a healthcare worker with PCR-confirmed SARS-CoV-2 infection or an uninfected control (not recorded which). The rearrangement links TRBV3-1 to TRBJ1-1; a weak D match, TRBD1 (6 bases). In nucleotides, the CDR3 is TGTGCCAGCAGCCAAGAAGATGGGGGCAGGGGAAGGACTGAAGCTTTCTTT. Its protein product is CASSQEDGGRGRTEAFF.